Each of the 19 T cell receptor beta chains below was sequenced from the same sample in a study of TIL therapy for anti-PD-1-resistant metastatic lung cancer. This was the immunoSEQ v3 assay. Generated by immunoSEQ multiplex PCR, the TCRdb table keeps only in-frame clones and is missing some. Counted here are roughly 6,000 clones, around three fifths occurring once; the ten biggest clones make up approximately 15%. Documented time point: pre-treatment sample, taken before nivolumab and TIL therapy. The tumor samples were excised metastases, mostly pleural nodules or supraclavicular lymph nodes. The material was tumor tissue, obtained at baseline. The source is a person aged 25 to 79 with non-small cell lung cancer.

This sequence joins TRBV10-1 and TRBJ2-3; 10 nucleotides line up with TRBD2. Looked up from germline, CDR1 is WNHNN and CDR2 is SYGVQD (reference sequence). The CDR3 has 16 residues. The ends lost 3 bases at V and 2 bases at J; junction bases unmatched: 5. In nucleotides, the CDR3 is TGCGCCAGCAGTGATAGCCTAGCGGGAGCCACAGATACGCAGTATTTT. Translation: CASSDSLAGATDTQYF.

This rearrangement joins TRBV3-1 (or the pseudogene TRBV3-2) to TRBJ2-2; weak D call: TRBD1 (5 bases). Per the germline V gene, CDR1 is LGHDT and CDR2 is YNNKEL (reference sequence). Trimming stripped 5 bases from V and 0 bases from J, with 16 bases between. The CDR3 is 17 residues long. CDR3 bases: TGTGCCAGCAGCGGGAACTGGGGCGGACCGAACACCGGGGAGCTGTTTTTT. This sequence encodes CASSGNWGGPNTGELFF.

The gene calls are TRBV19 and TRBJ1-3, with D perhaps matching TRBD1 (5 bases). Germline V lookup: CDR1 LNHDA, CDR2 SQIVND (reference sequence). V was cut by 7 bases and J by 1 base, with 17 bases left in between. CDR3 length equals 16 residues. For the CDR3, the DNA is TGTGCCAGTACTTGGGGCAGCTTGCCTTCTGGAAACACCATATATTTT. As protein: CASTWGSLPSGNTIYF.

This clone was seen more than once but under ten times. The chain has TRBV6-5 and TRBJ2-7; either TRBD1 or TRBD2 may supply D (5 bases each). Germline V CDR1 and CDR2: MNHEY, SVGAGI. Between the trimmed V and J ends, which lost 0 bases and 4 bases, there was a span of 13 bases. The CDR3 sequence is 15 residues long. Here the CDR3 DNA reads TGTGCCAGCAGTTACTCATCCGGGACGATATACGAGCAGTACTTC. This sequence encodes CASSYSSGTIYEQYF.

The chain employs TRBV7-3 and TRBJ2-5; D is unclear. CDR3 length: 13 residues. V was trimmed by 1 base and J by 0 bases, leaving 3 bases between them. Germline V gene data show CDR1 as SGHTA and CDR2 as FQGTGA. The CDR3, as DNA: TGTGCCAGCAGCTTAATGGACCAAGAGACCCAGTACTTC. Translating gives CASSLMDQETQYF.

The J gene is TRBJ2-7, the V gene TRBV27; the match to TRBD1 covers 9 bases. CDR3 length equals 14 residues. With 4 bases clipped from V and 5 bases from J, the junction kept 6 bases outside the gene matches. Germline V gene data show CDR1 as MNHEY and CDR2 as SMNVEV (reference sequence). The CDR3 is CASSSIQGADEQYF. The DNA for the CDR3 is TGTGCCAGCAGTTCCATACAGGGGGCCGACGAGCAGTACTTC.

By share, this clone counts as medium-sized. The chain has TRBV5-1 and TRBJ2-2; tentatively, D is TRBD1 (6 bases). V lost 4 bases, J lost 0 bases, and 13 bases lay in between. CDR3 size: 16 residues. Germline CDR1 SGHRS, CDR2 YFSETQ. The CDR3 DNA sequence: TGCGCCAGCAGCCTAGGGACACTGACGAACACCGGGGAGCTGTTTTTT. This codes for CASSLGTLTNTGELFF.

J is TRBJ2-1 and V is TRBV7-8; D call uncertain. CDR1 and CDR2 from the germline V gene are SGHVS and FQNEAQ. V lost 3 bases and J 5 bases, leaving 11 bases between the germline ends. The CDR3 loop spans 14 amino acids. The CDR3 protein is CASSFQPRDNEQFF. Written as DNA, the CDR3 is TGTGCCAGCAGCTTCCAGCCTCGGGACAATGAGCAGTTCTTC.

This clone appeared a single time. The chain uses TRBV5-5 and TRBJ2-2; D unclear. CDR1 and CDR2 (germline): SGHKS, YYEKEE (reference sequence). This CDR3 has 15 amino acids. Deletions cut 4 bases from V and 2 bases from J, with 12 bases between. The CDR3 bases are TGTGCCAGCAGCCTACGTCCCACTAACACCGGGGAGCTGTTTTTT. Its protein is CASSLRPTNTGELFF.

This clone turned up a few times. An end of the junction does not agree with germline; a read error may underlie this. This chain uses TRBV4-1 with TRBJ1-5; perhaps TRBD1 as D (5 bases). This CDR3 has 15 amino acids. CDR1 and CDR2 (germline): MGHRA, YSYEKL. The CDR3 DNA follows: TGCGCCAGCAGCCAAGACCCCCAGGGCAAACAGCCCCAGCATTTT. This encodes CASSQDPQGKQPQHF.

The V and J genes are TRBV16 and TRBJ2-5; 12 bases fit TRBD1. J lost 5 bases, V lost 4 bases, and 5 bases had no gene match. The CDR3 sequence is 15 residues long. Germline V gene lookup returns CDR1 KGHSY and CDR2 FQNENV. The CDR3 loop reads CASSRDRGPGETQYF. CDR3 nucleotide sequence: TGTGCCAGCAGCCGGGACAGGGGGCCGGGTGAGACCCAGTACTTC.

The V gene is TRBV7-9, the J gene TRBJ1-3, with D possibly matching TRBD1 (6 bases). Germline V gives CDR1 SEHNR, CDR2 FQNEAQ (reference sequence). The CDR3 has 14 amino acids. Trimming removed 5 bases from V and 1 base from J, with 9 bases in between. CDR3 sequence (DNA): TGTGCCAGCAGCCCACAGGGTTCTGGAAACACCATATATTTT. Translation: CASSPQGSGNTIYF.

The chain links TRBV2 to TRBJ2-5, with D possibly being TRBD1 (5 bases). The ends were cut back, 10 bases at V and 2 bases at J, with 14 bases in the middle. Germline CDR1 and CDR2: SNHLY and FYNNEI. This CDR3 has 13 residues. In DNA, the CDR3 is TGTGCCATTCCTATAGGGGCTCAAGAGACCCAGTACTTC. Protein sequence: CAIPIGAQETQYF.

There are a few counts of this clone. V is TRBV5-8 and J is TRBJ1-5; D gene ambiguous. The CDR3 consists of 14 residues. The V end was cut by 3 bases, the J end by 6 bases, with 13 bases between. CDR1 is SGHTS and CDR2 is YDEGEE in the germline V gene. The CDR3 sequence is CASSSDVWSQPQHF. DNA for the CDR3: TGTGCCAGCAGCTCGGACGTTTGGAGTCAGCCCCAGCATTTT.

This clone came up a few times. CDR3 amino acids: CATSGTPGLVYEQYF. The CDR3, as DNA: TGTGCCACCAGTGGAACCCCGGGACTAGTCTACGAGCAGTACTTC. J is TRBJ2-7 and V is TRBV24-1; TRBD2 agrees at 8 bases. J lost 3 bases, V lost 5 bases, and 8 bases had no gene match. Germline loops: CDR1 KGHDR, CDR2 SFDVKD. This CDR3 spans 15 amino acids.

The chain joins TRBV2 to TRBJ2-2, with 9 bases aligning to TRBD2. CDR1 SNHLY and CDR2 FYNNEI come from the germline V gene. The V segment lost 7 bases and the J segment 2 bases; nucleotides outside the gene matches: 8. CDR3 size: 16 residues. DNA for the CDR3: TGTGCCAGCACCCTAGGACTAGCGAGAAACACCGGGGAGCTGTTTTTT. It specifies CASTLGLARNTGELFF. The whole variable domain, filled in from reference TRBV2 and TRBJ2-2, reads EPEVTQTPSHQVTQMGQEVILRCVPISNHLYFYWYRQILGQKVEFLVSFYNNEISEKSEIFDDQFSVERPDGSNFTLKIRSTKLEDSAMYFCASTLGLARNTGELFFGEGSRLTVL.

The genes are TRBV3-1 (or the pseudogene TRBV3-2) and TRBJ2-2, with 8 nucleotides matching TRBD2. Trimming took 5 bases from V and 4 from J; bases not matched to a gene: 6. The CDR3 consists of 15 residues. Germline CDR1 reads LGHDT; CDR2 reads YNNKEL (reference sequence). DNA for the CDR3: TGTGCCAGCAGCACCTGGACTAGCCGCACCGGGGAGCTGTTTTTT. Encoded protein: CASSTWTSRTGELFF.

This clone was found a few times. The chain employs TRBV29-1 and TRBJ1-2, with 11 bases matching TRBD1. CDR3 length: 12 residues. V lost 6 bases, J lost 6 bases, and 3 bases stayed unmatched. Looked up from germline, CDR1 is SQVTM and CDR2 is ANQGSEA. The CDR3 nucleotides are TGCAGCGTCAGGGACAGGGGGAATGGCTACACCTTC. Protein: CSVRDRGNGYTF.

The chain employs TRBV6-5 and TRBJ2-7; maybe TRBD2 (6 bases). This CDR3 is 14 amino acids long. The germline V gene has CDR1 MNHEY and CDR2 SVGAGI. The V and J ends lost 7 bases and 3 bases respectively, with 16 bases between them. CDR3 bases: TGTGCCAGCACCCGGGACTGGGTTGGCTACGAGCAGTACTTC. Translating it yields CASTRDWVGYEQYF.